These 25 T cell receptor beta chains originate from one sample sequenced in a study of T cell repertoires in cytomegalovirus infection (dated by TCRdb to the late 2010s). Sequencing instrument: Illumina HiSeq 1500. In-frame beta chains were kept once TCRdb had trimmed the public reads at Q25 with fastp and called clones with MiXCR. Entries that share a CDR3 protein sequence are merged under the most common genes and DNA. Recorded for this sample are approximately 320,000 distinct CDR3 sequences; over 7.5% of them occurred a single time. The ten largest clones capture roughly 4% of the sample. Sequences were obtained from PBMCs. Receptors originate from a human donor in good health (CMV status not recorded). Some clones in this sample may be carry-over from other donors' samples.

Note on this clonotype: A much larger clone sits a single nucleotide away, making a read error possible. CDR3 nucleotide sequence: TGTGCCAGCAGCCGGGACAGGAGCGGAGGCGAGCAGTACTTC. This codes for CASSRDRSGGEQYF. This chain uses TRBV7-2 with TRBJ2-7; TRBD1 aligns across 8 bases. V trimming: 5 bases; J trimming: 6 bases; junction bases outside the gene matches: 9. Germline V gene lookup returns CDR1 SGHTA and CDR2 FQGNSA. This CDR3 is built from 14 residues. Complete variable domain (other parts from reference TRBV7-2 and TRBJ2-7): GAGVSQSPSNKVTEKGKDVELRCDPISGHTALYWYRQSLGQGLEFLIYFQGNSAPDKSGLPSDRFSAERTGGSVSTLTIQRTQQEDSAVYLCASSRDRSGGEQYFGPGTRLTVT.

This clonotype has just a few counts. The CDR3 loop reads CASSPPYSGRAQETQYF. CDR3 DNA: TGTGCCAGCAGTCCACCCTATAGCGGGAGGGCTCAAGAGACCCAGTACTTC. The chain couples TRBV6-2 or TRBV6-3 to TRBJ2-5, with 11 bases fitting TRBD2. CDR3 length: 17 residues. V lost 5 bases to trimming and J lost 2 bases; unmatched junction nucleotides: 10. Germline V gives CDR1 MNHEY, CDR2 SVGEGT.

This clonotype was seen repeatedly, ten times or more. CDR3 amino acids: CASSPGTSGSGEQYF. The CDR3 coding sequence is TGTGCCAGCAGCCCCGGGACTAGCGGGAGTGGTGAGCAGTACTTC. The V and J genes are TRBV7-6 and TRBJ2-7; 14 bases line up with TRBD2. CDR1 is SGHVS and CDR2 is FNYEAQ in the germline V gene. The CDR3 spans 15 residues. With 5 bases clipped from V and 7 bases from J, the junction kept 7 bases outside the gene matches.

This clonotype turned up a few times. This rearrangement joins TRBV20-1 to TRBJ2-1, with TRBD2 matching over 10 bases. The CDR3 sequence is 14 residues long. Looked up from germline, CDR1 is DFQATT and CDR2 is SNEGSKA (reference sequence). Unmatched junction bases numbered 6, after V lost 5 bases and J lost 5 bases. CDR3: CSAARLAGDNEQFF. The CDR3 nucleotides are TGCAGTGCTGCGCGTCTAGCGGGAGACAATGAGCAGTTCTTC.

V and J are TRBV7-8 and TRBJ2-7, with 10 positions matching TRBD1. Germline trimming cut 3 bases from V and 7 bases from J; bases unmatched to any gene: 6. From germline, CDR1 is SGHVS and CDR2 FQNEAQ. The CDR3 contains 14 residues. The CDR3 DNA reads as TGTGCCAGCAGCTTGGGGACAGGGGTTAATGAGCAGTACTTC. Translating it yields CASSLGTGVNEQYF.

This clonotype was observed a handful of times. The rearrangement uses TRBV20-1 and TRBJ1-1; D gene unclear. This CDR3 region has 14 residues. CDR1 and CDR2 from the germline V gene are DFQATT and SNEGSKA (reference sequence). The V end was cut by 0 bases, the J end by 1 base, with 9 bases between. CDR3: CSARDRLRNTEAFF. The CDR3 nucleotides read TGCAGTGCTAGAGACCGGCTTCGGAACACTGAAGCTTTCTTT.

The chain couples TRBV6-2 or TRBV6-3 to TRBJ2-3; D is uncertain. CDR1 is MNHEY and CDR2 is SVGEGT in the germline V gene. V was clipped by 8 bases and J by 1 base, with 19 bases between them. The CDR3 has 16 residues. DNA of the CDR3: TGTGCCAGCGGCCTCCTGGCTCTAGGTGGCACAGATACGCAGTATTTT. It encodes CASGLLALGGTDTQYF.

The rearrangement uses TRBV11-3 and TRBJ2-5; no clear D. Trimming removed 0 bases from V and 5 bases from J, with 16 bases in between. This CDR3 is built from 16 residues. In germline, CDR1 is SGHNT, CDR2 YENEEA. CDR3 DNA: TGTGCCAGCAGCTTAGATGGGTCCCTAAACGACGAGACCCAGTACTTC. Its translation: CASSLDGSLNDETQYF.

This clonotype was counted at least ten times. J is TRBJ1-5 and V is TRBV7-2; possible D gene TRBD1, 5 bases. The V end was cut by 5 bases, the J end by 0 bases, with 11 bases between. CDR1 is SGHTA, CDR2 FQGNSA, per germline. The CDR3 covers 15 residues. CDR3 DNA: TGTGCCAGCAGCAAAGACAGCTATAGCAATCAGCCCCAGCATTTT. Protein sequence: CASSKDSYSNQPQHF. Combining the CDR3 with reference TRBV7-2 and TRBJ1-5 gives the whole variable domain GAGVSQSPSNKVTEKGKDVELRCDPISGHTALYWYRQSLGQGLEFLIYFQGNSAPDKSGLPSDRFSAERTGGSVSTLTIQRTQQEDSAVYLCASSKDSYSNQPQHFGDGTRLSIL.

The table lists this clonotype with many counts. The chain joins TRBV7-2 to TRBJ2-7; D assignment may be TRBD1 or TRBD2 (5 bases each). Trimming pared 2 bases from V and 0 bases from J, leaving 14 bases between. Per the germline V gene, CDR1 is SGHTA and CDR2 is FQGNSA. The CDR3 is made up of 16 amino acids. The CDR3 bases are TGTGCCAGCAGCTTAATCACCGGGACGGCCTCCTACGAGCAGTACTTC. Amino acid sequence: CASSLITGTASYEQYF. Full variable domain (remainder filled in from reference TRBV7-2 and TRBJ2-7): GAGVSQSPSNKVTEKGKDVELRCDPISGHTALYWYRQSLGQGLEFLIYFQGNSAPDKSGLPSDRFSAERTGGSVSTLTIQRTQQEDSAVYLCASSLITGTASYEQYFGPGTRLTVT.

This clonotype was observed a handful of times. The chain joins TRBV12-3 or TRBV12-4 to TRBJ2-1; 8 nucleotides agree with TRBD2. There are 12 residues in the CDR3. V dropped 3 bases and J dropped 13; count of bases not matched to a gene: 5. The chain's CDR3 is CASSLEREIQFF. CDR3 sequence (DNA): TGTGCCAGCAGTTTGGAGCGGGAGATCCAGTTCTTC.

CDR3 residues: CARLTGYWETQYF. The CDR3, as DNA: TGTGCCAGGCTGACAGGGTACTGGGAGACCCAGTACTTC. The V and J genes are TRBV6-1 and TRBJ2-5, with TRBD1 matching 7 bases. V shed 9 bases, J shed 5 bases, and the junction held 9 bases outside the gene matches. CDR1 MNHNS and CDR2 SASEGT come from the germline V gene. The length of the CDR3 is 13 residues.

This clonotype was detected ten times or more. The chain links TRBV19 to TRBJ1-1; TRBD1 agrees at 8 bases. The ends lost 5 bases at V and 3 bases at J; junction bases unmatched: 11. The length of the CDR3 is 16 residues. Germline V gene lookup returns CDR1 LNHDA and CDR2 SQIVND (reference sequence). DNA for the CDR3: TGTGCCAGTAGTCCTCGGACAGGGCGAGGGTACACTGAAGCTTTCTTT. It codes for CASSPRTGRGYTEAFF.

This clonotype was detected ten times or more. J is TRBJ1-2 and V is TRBV7-8; a weak D match, TRBD1 (5 bases). The CDR3 is 15 amino acids. V lost 5 bases to trimming and J lost 4 bases, with 17 bases between them. From germline, CDR1 is SGHVS and CDR2 FQNEAQ. CDR3 nucleotide sequence: TGTGCCAGCAGCCCCCGGGGGTTCCGGGGCTATGGCTACACCTTC. Encoded protein: CASSPRGFRGYGYTF.

This clonotype turned up a few times. This rearrangement joins TRBV29-1 to TRBJ2-1; 10 nucleotides align to TRBD1. V shed 6 bases and J 4 bases; nucleotides not matched to a gene: 6. This CDR3 contains 14 residues. Germline assignment: CDR1 SQVTM and CDR2 ANQGSEA. The CDR3 DNA reads TGCAGCGTCAAGACAGGGGGCGGATACAATGAGCAGTTCTTC. Translating gives CSVKTGGGYNEQFF.

The table lists this clonotype with many counts. The rearrangement joins TRBV9 to TRBJ2-1, with 8 positions matching TRBD1. CDR3 length: 15 amino acids. Germline lookup yields CDR1 SGDLS and CDR2 YYNGEE. The V gene end was trimmed by 0 bases and the J gene end by 5 bases; junction bases not matched to a gene: 4. The CDR3 loop is CASSVAQGANNEQFF. The CDR3 DNA reads as TGTGCCAGCAGCGTAGCCCAGGGGGCGAACAATGAGCAGTTCTTC.

This chain connects TRBV20-1 to TRBJ2-3, with D maybe TRBD1 (6 bases). V gave up 1 base and J gave up 0 bases, with 14 bases separating them. Looked up from germline, CDR1 is DFQATT and CDR2 is SNEGSKA (reference sequence). The CDR3 extends over 16 amino acids. CDR3 residues: CSARVIAGASTDTQYF. The CDR3 nucleotides are TGCAGTGCTAGAGTAATTGCAGGGGCCAGCACAGATACGCAGTATTTT.

V gene TRBV12-3 or TRBV12-4 combines with J gene TRBJ1-1; TRBD1 aligns across 8 bases. V was clipped by 5 bases and J by 4 bases; unmatched bases: 6. This CDR3 is built from 14 residues. CDR3 sequence (DNA): TGTGCCAGCAGTAAACAGGGGGAAACCACTGAAGCTTTCTTT. It specifies CASSKQGETTEAFF.

This clonotype came up a few times. The chain couples TRBV19 to TRBJ2-7; weak D call: TRBD1 (6 bases). Germline V gene sequence: CDR1 LNHDA, CDR2 SQIVND (reference sequence). The CDR3 loop spans 12 amino acids. Trimming stripped 10 bases from V and 3 bases from J, with 13 bases between. In nucleotides, the CDR3 is TGTGCCACTCGACAGGAGGACTACGAGCAGTACTTC. This encodes CATRQEDYEQYF.

V usage is TRBV7-2 and J usage is TRBJ2-1; D gene unclear. This CDR3 is built from 14 residues. The V end was cut by 1 base, the J end by 8 bases, with 12 bases between. The germline V gene encodes CDR1 SGHTA and CDR2 FQGNSA. In DNA form, the CDR3 reads TGTGCCAGCAGCTTAGACCAGGTCGTAGATGAGCAGTTCTTC. Translating it yields CASSLDQVVDEQFF.

This clonotype was found a few times. The J gene is TRBJ2-4, the V gene TRBV7-6; the D is unclear. The CDR3 spans 13 residues. Germline CDR1 is SGHVS and CDR2 is FNYEAQ. The V gene lost 2 bases and the J gene lost 3 bases, with 5 bases spanning the gap. The CDR3 sequence: CASSLHLKNIQYF. In nucleotides, the CDR3 is TGTGCCAGCAGCTTACATCTCAAAAACATTCAGTACTTC. The full variable domain, its missing parts supplied by reference TRBV7-6 and TRBJ2-4, is GAGVSQSPRYKVTKRGQDVALRCDPISGHVSLYWYRQALGQGPEFLTYFNYEAQQDKSGLPNDRFSAERPEGSISTLTIQRTEQRDSAMYRCASSLHLKNIQYFGAGTRLSVL.

This clonotype turned up a few times. This chain uses TRBV6-1 with TRBJ1-2; a weak D match, TRBD1 (5 bases). Trimming stripped 5 bases from V and 5 bases from J, with 24 bases between. CDR1 and CDR2 from the germline V gene are MNHNS and SASEGT. CDR3 length equals 17 residues. The CDR3 loop is CASSQGQGTAVLYGYTF. For the CDR3, the DNA is TGTGCCAGCAGTCAAGGGCAGGGAACAGCGGTCTTATATGGCTACACCTTC.

V usage is TRBV15 and J usage is TRBJ1-5; D gene uncertain. This CDR3 has 12 amino acids. Germline CDR1 reads LNHNV; CDR2 reads YYDKDF (reference sequence). V was cut by 5 bases and J by 10 bases, with 12 bases left in between. CDR3 sequence: CATSSGPIPQHF. The DNA for the CDR3 is TGTGCCACCAGCTCAGGACCCATTCCCCAGCATTTT.

This clonotype occurred a few times. The V and J genes are TRBV19 and TRBJ1-2; 8 bases fit TRBD1. This CDR3 comprises 14 residues. V lost 4 bases, J lost 7 bases, and 8 bases stayed unmatched. In germline, CDR1 is LNHDA, CDR2 SQIVND (reference sequence). The CDR3 is CASSRGQGAFGYTF. The DNA of the CDR3 is TGTGCCAGTAGTAGAGGCCAGGGGGCGTTTGGCTACACCTTC.

In its sample, this clonotype was seen many times. The V gene is TRBV7-9, the J gene TRBJ2-4, with D unresolved. Trimming left V 5 bases short and J 6 bases short, with 11 bases between. Germline CDR1 and CDR2: SEHNR and FQNEAQ (reference sequence). This CDR3 has 13 amino acids. Written as DNA, the CDR3 is TGTGCCAGCAGCCTGACCGCAGTAAACATTCAGTACTTC. Translating it yields CASSLTAVNIQYF.